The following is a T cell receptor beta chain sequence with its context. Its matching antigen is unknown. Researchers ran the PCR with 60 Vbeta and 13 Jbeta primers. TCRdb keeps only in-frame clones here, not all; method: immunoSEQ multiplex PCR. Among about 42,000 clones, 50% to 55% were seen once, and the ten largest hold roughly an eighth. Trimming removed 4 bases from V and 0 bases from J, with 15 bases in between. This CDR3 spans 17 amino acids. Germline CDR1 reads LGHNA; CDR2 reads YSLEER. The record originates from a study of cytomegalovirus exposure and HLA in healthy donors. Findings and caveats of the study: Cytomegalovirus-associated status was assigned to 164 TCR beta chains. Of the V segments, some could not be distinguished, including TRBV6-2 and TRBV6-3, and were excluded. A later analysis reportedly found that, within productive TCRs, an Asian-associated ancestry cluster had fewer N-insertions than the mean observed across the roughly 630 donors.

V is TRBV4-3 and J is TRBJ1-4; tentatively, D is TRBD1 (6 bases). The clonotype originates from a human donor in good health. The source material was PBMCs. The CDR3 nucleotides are TGCGCCAGCAGCCCAGAGGGGGGGAGAGCAACTAATGAAAAACTGTTTTTT. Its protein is CASSPEGGRATNEKLFF.